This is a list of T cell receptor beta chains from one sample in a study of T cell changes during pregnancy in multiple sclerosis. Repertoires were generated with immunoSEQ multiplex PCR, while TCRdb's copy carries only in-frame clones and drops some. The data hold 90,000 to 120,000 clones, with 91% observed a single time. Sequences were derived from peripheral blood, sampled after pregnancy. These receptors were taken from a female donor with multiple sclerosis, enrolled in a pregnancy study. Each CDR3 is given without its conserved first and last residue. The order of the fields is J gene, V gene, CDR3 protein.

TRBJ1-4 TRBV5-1 ASSPMAEMKKLF
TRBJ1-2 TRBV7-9 ASSLAEGFGYGYT
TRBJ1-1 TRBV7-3 ASSLTPGHINTEAF
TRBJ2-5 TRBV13 ASTGTGSRETQY
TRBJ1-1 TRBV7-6 ASSDQGGTEAF
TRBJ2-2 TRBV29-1 SVKNGLAGETTGELF
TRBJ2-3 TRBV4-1 ASSQHWTGDTDTQY
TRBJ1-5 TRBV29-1 SVGEGGEGSNQPQH
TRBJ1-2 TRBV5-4 ASSLEQGHGYT
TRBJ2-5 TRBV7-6 ASSLVSQGETQY
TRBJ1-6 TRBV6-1 ASSETPDTPYNSPLH
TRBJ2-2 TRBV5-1 ASSLQTGGRTGELF
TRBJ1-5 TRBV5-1 ASSPGQGGQPQH
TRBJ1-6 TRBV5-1 ASSLWLGTGGPRDSPLH
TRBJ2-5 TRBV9 ASSGSGDKTQY
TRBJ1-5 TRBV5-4 ASSKSGHPNQPQH
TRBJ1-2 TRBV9 ASSVVVGGGYT
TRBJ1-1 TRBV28 ATTGDRNTEAF
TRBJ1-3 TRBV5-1 ASSLAPGLGGNTIY
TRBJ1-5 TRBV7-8 ASSLVTHPDQPQH
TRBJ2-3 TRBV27 ASSLGLPSGDTDTQY
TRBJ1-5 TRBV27 ASSFTQGQPQH
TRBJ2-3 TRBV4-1 ASRADGGVRDTQY